This entry lists 8 T cell receptor beta chains sequenced from one sample in a study of blood T cells in healthy people across ages. Sample-barcoded 5' priming and a J-beta primer mix drove a second PCR of about 6 to 12 cycles. Each CDR3 protein gets one entry after TCRdb re-called the 5' RACE reads with MiXCR. The table has approximately 770,000 distinct CDR3 sequences, 55% to 75% seen once. The sequenced material came from blood. Receptors were obtained from a man aged 25 to 40 in good health.

DNA for the CDR3: TGTGCCAGCAGCTTAGCCGGGACAGGGGGCCAAGAGACCCAGTACTTC. The encoded protein is CASSLAGTGGQETQYF. The rearrangement links TRBV7-2 to TRBJ2-5; 11 bases agree with TRBD1. Germline CDR1 and CDR2: SGHTA and FQGNSA. The CDR3 length is 16 residues. Trimming at V came to 0 bases and at J to 1 base, leaving 1 base not matched to a gene.

This chain connects TRBV10-1 to TRBJ1-2; D not certain. The CDR3 has 14 amino acids. The germline V and J ends were trimmed by 0 bases and 3 bases, with 8 bases remaining between them. CDR1 is WNHNN and CDR2 is SYGVQD in the germline V gene (reference sequence). DNA for the CDR3: TGCGCCAGCAGTGAGTCTCCGGGAGACTATGGCTACACCTTC. Encoded protein: CASSESPGDYGYTF.

The genes are TRBV11-2 and TRBJ2-7; D remains unclear. Per the germline V gene, CDR1 is SGHAT and CDR2 is FQNNGV. Trimming removed 2 bases from V and 1 base from J, with 12 bases in between. The CDR3 covers 15 residues. The DNA of the CDR3 is TGTGCCAGCAGCTTAAAGTCGACCACTTCCTACGAGCAGTACTTC. Amino acids: CASSLKSTTSYEQYF. The whole variable domain, remainder taken from reference TRBV11-2 and TRBJ2-7, is EAGVAQSPRYKIIEKRQSVAFWCNPISGHATLYWYQQILGQGPKLLIQFQNNGVVDDSQLPKDRFSAERLKGVDSTLKIQPAKLEDSAVYLCASSLKSTTSYEQYFGPGTRLTVT.

The chain recombines TRBV20-1 with TRBJ2-3, with unresolved D. Per the germline V gene, CDR1 is DFQATT and CDR2 is SNEGSKA (reference sequence). This CDR3 is built from 14 residues. V shed 1 base and J shed 1 base, with 9 bases lying between them. The CDR3: CSARAEDGTDTQYF. DNA of the CDR3: TGCAGTGCTAGAGCGGAAGATGGCACAGATACGCAGTATTTT.

In this sample, this clonotype turned up a few times. The rearrangement links TRBV29-1 to TRBJ2-5; D uncertain. The CDR3 extends over 12 amino acids. V lost 6 bases and J 5 bases, leaving 13 bases between the germline ends. Per germline, CDR1 SQVTM and CDR2 ANQGSEA. This CDR3 is CSVRLPGETQYF. CDR3 DNA sequence: TGCAGCGTACGACTCCCTGGGGAGACCCAGTACTTC.

The J gene is TRBJ2-1, the V gene TRBV29-1, with 8 bases matching TRBD1. The J call is in doubt because the DNA end fits TRBJ2-7 better. This CDR3 contains 16 residues. Germline lookup yields CDR1 SQVTM and CDR2 ANQGSEA. For the CDR3, the DNA is TGCAGCGTTGAAGAGAAGACTAGACAGGGGACCTACGAGCAGTACTTC. Its translation is CSVEEKTRQGTYEQYF.

The chain joins TRBV20-1 to TRBJ1-2; D not resolved. V gave up 5 bases and J gave up 2 bases, with 21 bases separating them. Germline V gene data show CDR1 as DFQATT and CDR2 as SNEGSKA (reference sequence). The CDR3 is 16 amino acids. The CDR3 region is CSAPFLTPTENYGYTF. CDR3 bases: TGCAGTGCTCCCTTTCTGACACCGACTGAAAACTATGGCTACACCTTC.

This chain joins TRBV20-1 and TRBJ2-7; D is uncertain. The germline V and J ends were trimmed by 6 bases and 3 bases, with 9 bases remaining between them. Germline CDR1 reads DFQATT; CDR2 reads SNEGSKA (reference sequence). This CDR3 is 11 amino acids long. The CDR3 is CSAGPNYEQYF. The CDR3 coding sequence is TGCAGTGCGGGTCCCAACTACGAGCAGTACTTC.